This TCR beta chain appears in the sequencing data of a study of blood T cell repertoires in COVID-19. TCRdb keeps only in-frame clones here, not all; method: immunoSEQ multiplex PCR. This sample has about 89,000 clones, with roughly 80% found just once. The CDR3 runs 12 residues. V shed 8 bases and J shed 8 bases, with 15 bases lying between them. From germline, CDR1 is MDHEN and CDR2 SYDVKM. The TCR originated in an elderly woman with acute or convalescent COVID-19. This chain connects TRBV28 to TRBJ1-2; no reliable D call. The sample was peripheral blood. The CDR3 region has the DNA TGTGCCAGCGGAAGAGGGAGTTGGGGCTACACCTTC. Translated: CASGRGSWGYTF.